The next 9 T cell receptor beta chains were all read from a single sample in a study of blood T cells in healthy people across ages. The authors ran a second PCR of 7 to 11 cycles using a sample-barcoded 5' primer and a J-beta primer mix. Via MiXCR, TCRdb re-called the 5' RACE reads, giving one row per CDR3 protein. Of about a million distinct CDR3 sequences in the sample, around two fifths were seen once. Sequenced material: blood. The receptors here all came from a man aged 18 to 30 in good health.

This clonotype came up once. The chain is built from TRBV6-2 or TRBV6-3 and TRBJ1-5; perhaps TRBD1 as D (6 bases). Germline V gene lookup returns CDR1 MNHEY and CDR2 SVGEGT. CDR3 length: 17 residues. The ends were cut back, 6 bases at V and 0 bases at J, with 18 bases in the middle. The CDR3 coding sequence is TGTGCCAGCAGCCATAGGCGAGACAGGTATAGCAATCAGCCCCAGCATTTT. Encoded protein: CASSHRRDRYSNQPQHF.

This clonotype was seen just once. V and J are TRBV6-5 and TRBJ1-5; TRBD1 might be the D (6 bases). The germline V and J ends were trimmed by 6 bases and 6 bases, with 12 bases remaining between them. This CDR3 is 13 amino acids long. Germline assignment: CDR1 MNHEY and CDR2 SVGAGI. The CDR3, as DNA: TGTGCCAGCAGCAGGGGACACCTTCAGCCCCAGCATTTT. Translation: CASSRGHLQPQHF.

Regarding this clonotype: At one end, the junction sequence differs from germline, possibly due to a read error. The chain uses TRBV2 and TRBJ1-5; maybe TRBD1 (5 bases). This CDR3 has 12 amino acids. Germline CDR1 is SNHLY and CDR2 is FYNNEI. The CDR3 is CASRDSNRPQHF. The CDR3 DNA is TGTGCCAGCAGAGACAGCAATCGGCCCCAGCATTTT.

A note on this clonotype: A much larger clone differs by one base, so this may be a read error. V usage is TRBV4-3 and J usage is TRBJ1-2; a weak D match, TRBD1 (5 bases). The germline V and J ends were trimmed by 0 bases and 2 bases, with 13 bases remaining between them. This CDR3 spans 16 amino acids. Germline CDR1 reads LGHNA; CDR2 reads YSLEER. The CDR3 DNA follows: TGCGCCAGCAGCCAAGATCGGCGCAGGGTAAACTATGGCTACACCTTC. This codes for CASSQDRRRVNYGYTF.

This clonotype was counted a single time. The chain links TRBV12-3 or TRBV12-4 to TRBJ2-1, with unresolved D. The length of the CDR3 is 13 residues. Trimming removed 3 bases at V and 13 bases at J, with 16 bases between. The CDR3: CASSFWGGETQFF. CDR3 bases: TGTGCCAGCAGTTTTTGGGGTGGAGAGACCCAGTTCTTC.

The rearrangement links TRBV6-2 or TRBV6-3 to TRBJ2-1; D ambiguous. V gave up 7 bases and J gave up 0 bases, with 10 bases separating them. Germline CDR1 and CDR2: MNHEY and SVGEGT. The CDR3 is made up of 14 amino acids. The chain's CDR3 is CASISTRSYNEQFF. The CDR3 bases are TGTGCCAGCATCAGTACCCGCTCCTACAATGAGCAGTTCTTC.

This rearrangement joins TRBV10-3 to TRBJ2-2; 9 nucleotides agree with TRBD1. V lost 6 bases and J lost 2; bases outside the gene matches: 4. Germline loops: CDR1 ENHRY, CDR2 SYGVKD. The CDR3 is made up of 15 amino acids. The CDR3 protein is CAIRRTGVNTGELFF. The CDR3 coding sequence is TGTGCCATCAGGAGGACAGGGGTAAACACCGGGGAGCTGTTTTTT.

The chain carries TRBV5-8 and TRBJ1-1, with 8 bases lining up with TRBD1. The CDR3 runs to 15 residues. The germline gives CDR1 SGHTS, CDR2 YDEGEE. V trimming: 3 bases; J trimming: 4 bases; junction bases outside the gene matches: 8. CDR3 loop: CASSSKDRVGTEAFF. The DNA of the CDR3 is TGTGCCAGCAGCTCCAAGGACAGGGTCGGCACTGAAGCTTTCTTT.

This sequence joins TRBV9 and TRBJ1-2, with D unclear. This CDR3 contains 14 residues. CDR1 and CDR2 (germline): SGDLS, YYNGEE. V gave up 0 bases and J gave up 3 bases, with 9 bases separating them. CDR3 sequence (DNA): TGTGCCAGCAGCGTAGCTGACGGAGACTATGGCTACACCTTC. Translation: CASSVADGDYGYTF.